A single sample gave rise to the 22 T cell receptor beta chains below, sequenced in a study of T cells in localized non-small cell lung cancer. Here immunoSEQ multiplex PCR was the method, and the copy in TCRdb shows in-frame clones only, minus some. The table includes several thousand clones, 23% detected once. Sample: lung tumor tissue, taken before any cancer treatment. The source of these receptors is a man aged 40 to 70 with stage III squamous cell lung carcinoma.

The chain couples TRBV9 to TRBJ2-5, with 14 bases that match TRBD2. The germline V gene encodes CDR1 SGDLS and CDR2 YYNGEE. The CDR3 has 15 residues. The junction had 4 bases not matched to a gene; V was cut back by 5 bases and J by 4 bases. CDR3 DNA sequence: TGTGCCAGCAGGCCGGGACTAGCGGGGGTAGAGACCCAGTACTTC. Protein: CASRPGLAGVETQYF. The complete variable domain, with remaining parts taken from reference TRBV9 and TRBJ2-5, reads DSGVTQTPKHLITATGQRVTLRCSPRSGDLSVYWYQQSLDQGLQFLIQYYNGEERAKGNILERFSAQQFPDLHSELNLSSLELGDSALYFCASRPGLAGVETQYFGPGTRLLVL.

This chain uses TRBV9 with TRBJ2-3; no clear D gene. There are 14 residues in the CDR3. Trimming removed 0 bases from V and 0 bases from J, with 5 bases in between. Germline V lookup: CDR1 SGDLS, CDR2 YYNGEE. CDR3 loop: CASSVAVSTDTQYF. As DNA, the CDR3 is TGTGCCAGCAGCGTAGCCGTTAGCACAGATACGCAGTATTTT.

There are a few counts of this clone. The V call is TRBV28, the J call TRBJ2-1; 8 bases fit TRBD2. Per the germline V gene, CDR1 is MDHEN and CDR2 is SYDVKM. This CDR3 has 16 amino acids. J was trimmed by 1 base and V by 2 bases; bases with no gene match: 4. The CDR3 coding sequence is TGTGCCAGCAGTTTAAGACTAGCGAATTCCTACAATGAGCAGTTCTTC. Translation: CASSLRLANSYNEQFF. The entire variable domain, with the rest obtained from reference TRBV28 and TRBJ2-1, is as follows: DVKVTQSSRYLVKRTGEKVFLECVQDMDHENMFWYRQDPGLGLRLIYFSYDVKMKEKGDIPEGYSVSREKKERFSLILESASTNQTSMYLCASSLRLANSYNEQFFGPGTRLTVL.

This clone turned up a few times. The rearrangement links TRBV6-8 to TRBJ2-2; no definite D call. Trimming took 5 bases from V and 8 from J, leaving 15 bases between them. The CDR3 sequence is 14 residues long. Germline assignment: CDR1 MNHGY and CDR2 SAAAGT. CDR3 nucleotides: TGTGCCAGCAGTGACGAGCATGGTCCTGGGGAGCTGTTTTTT. This encodes CASSDEHGPGELFF.

This clone was seen more than once but under ten times. The gene calls are TRBV11-3 and TRBJ2-3, with a tentative D call TRBD1 (5 bases). The CDR3 contains 15 residues. Trimming pared 0 bases from V and 4 bases from J, leaving 11 bases between. CDR1 and CDR2 (germline): SGHNT, YENEEA. CDR3 bases: TGTGCCAGCAGCTTAGATATCCAGGGCGCAGATACGCAGTATTTT. Its protein product is CASSLDIQGADTQYF.

This clone has only a few counts. The chain couples TRBV28 to TRBJ2-2; 7 positions agree with TRBD1. CDR3 length equals 15 residues. CDR1 and CDR2 from the germline V gene are MDHEN and SYDVKM. The ends lost 6 bases at V and 6 bases at J; junction bases unmatched: 10. The CDR3 nucleotides are TGTGCCAGCAGCCTATTACAGGGGAAGGCCGGGGAGCTGTTTTTT. The encoded protein is CASSLLQGKAGELFF.

The chain couples TRBV18 to TRBJ2-3, with D possibly matching TRBD2 (5 bases). Germline V CDR1 and CDR2: KGHSH, LQKENI. Trimming pared 1 base from V and 0 bases from J, leaving 8 bases between. This CDR3 spans 15 amino acids. The CDR3 nucleotides read TGTGCCAGCTCACCACGACTATTCAGCACAGATACGCAGTATTTT. Translating it yields CASSPRLFSTDTQYF.

The V gene is TRBV11-3, the J gene TRBJ2-5; TRBD1 matches at 9 bases. The CDR3 has 15 amino acids. Germline V gene sequence: CDR1 SGHNT, CDR2 YENEEA. V gave up 6 bases and J gave up 5 bases; unmatched junction bases: 10. CDR3 protein: CASRVGQGLGETQYF. CDR3 nucleotide sequence: TGTGCCAGCAGGGTGGGACAGGGACTCGGGGAGACCCAGTACTTC.

This clone has a handful of counts. The chain links TRBV11-3 to TRBJ2-1; 13 nucleotides align to TRBD2. Trimming cost V 4 bases and J 2 bases; bases outside gene matches: 2. Germline V gives CDR1 SGHNT, CDR2 YENEEA. There are 16 residues in the CDR3. The CDR3 nucleotides read TGTGCCAGCAGCTCCGGGACTAGCGGGGCCTACAATGAGCAGTTCTTC. It specifies CASSSGTSGAYNEQFF.

The V call is TRBV19, the J call TRBJ2-3; D is possibly TRBD2 (5 bases). The V gene lost 2 bases and the J gene lost 0 bases, with 15 bases spanning the gap. CDR3 length: 17 amino acids. In germline, CDR1 is LNHDA, CDR2 SQIVND (reference sequence). CDR3 region: CASSILGLASSTDTQYF. The CDR3 DNA reads TGTGCCAGTAGTATACTAGGGCTAGCTTCTAGCACAGATACGCAGTATTTT. The full variable domain, in which reference TRBV19 and TRBJ2-3 provide the parts outside the CDR3, is DGGITQSPKYLFRKEGQNVTLSCEQNLNHDAMYWYRQDPGQGLRLIYYSQIVNDFQKGDIAEGYSVSREKKESFPLTVTSAQKNPTAFYLCASSILGLASSTDTQYFGPGTRLTVL.

The CDR3 region has the DNA TGTGCCAGCAGCTTTGTTAGCGGCACCGGGGAGCTGTTTTTT. Translating gives CASSFVSGTGELFF. The J gene is TRBJ2-2, the V gene TRBV11-3, with D perhaps matching TRBD2 (6 bases). This CDR3 comprises 14 residues. The ends were cut back, 3 bases at V and 4 bases at J, with 9 bases in the middle. Per germline, CDR1 SGHNT and CDR2 YENEEA.

The rearrangement links TRBV11-3 to TRBJ2-7; 14 bases are shared with TRBD2. V dropped 5 bases and J dropped 6; count of bases not matched to a gene: 6. The CDR3 contains 15 residues. CDR1 and CDR2 from the germline V gene are SGHNT and YENEEA. The CDR3 DNA reads as TGTGCCAGCAGCCGGGGACTAGCGGGAGATAGCGAGCAGTACTTC. This codes for CASSRGLAGDSEQYF.

V usage is TRBV29-1 and J usage is TRBJ1-2; 8 bases line up with TRBD1. This CDR3 spans 13 amino acids. V was pared by 0 bases and J by 5 bases, with 2 bases of the junction left unmatched. In germline, CDR1 is SQVTM, CDR2 ANQGSEA. The CDR3 sequence: CSVEEGQGYGYTF. The CDR3 nucleotides read TGCAGCGTTGAAGAAGGACAGGGATATGGCTACACCTTC.

This chain joins TRBV28 and TRBJ2-5, with D perhaps assigned TRBD1 or TRBD2 (6 bases each). V was trimmed by 2 bases and J by 1 base, leaving 8 bases between them. The CDR3 contains 14 residues. CDR1 MDHEN and CDR2 SYDVKM come from the germline V gene. CDR3 sequence (DNA): TGTGCCAGCAGTTTACCGGGGGCCCAAGAGACCCAGTACTTC. Protein product: CASSLPGAQETQYF.

This clone is labeled medium-sized. The chain joins TRBV11-3 to TRBJ1-1; perhaps TRBD1 as D (5 bases). The V end lost 3 bases, the J end lost 4 bases, and 12 bases lay between the germline ends. The CDR3 consists of 14 residues. Germline lookup yields CDR1 SGHNT and CDR2 YENEEA. The DNA for the CDR3 is TGTGCCAGCAGCTTTACAGCGGGGGGCACTGAAGCTTTCTTT. Its translation: CASSFTAGGTEAFF.

This clone was detected a few times. This chain joins TRBV6-8 and TRBJ1-1; D unresolved. CDR3 size: 13 residues. From germline, CDR1 is MNHGY and CDR2 SAAAGT. Between the trimmed V and J ends, which lost 4 bases and 6 bases, there was a span of 12 bases. The CDR3 sequence is CASSWGRASEAFF. CDR3 in DNA: TGTGCCAGCAGTTGGGGTAGGGCGTCTGAAGCTTTCTTT.

This clone was detected many times. The chain employs TRBV11-3 and TRBJ1-2; no reliable D call. Germline CDR1 is SGHNT and CDR2 is YENEEA. V was clipped by 3 bases and J by 1 base, with 15 bases between them. The CDR3 is made up of 16 amino acids. CDR3 amino acids: CASSLVERSYNYGYTF. CDR3 DNA sequence: TGTGCCAGCAGCTTGGTAGAAAGGTCCTATAACTATGGCTACACCTTC.

This sequence joins TRBV6-8 and TRBJ2-2; D unclear. V lost 2 bases, J lost 6 bases, and 16 bases lay in between. There are 16 residues in the CDR3. Per the germline V gene, CDR1 is MNHGY and CDR2 is SAAAGT. The CDR3 protein is CASSYRTVNGAGELFF. The CDR3 bases are TGTGCCAGCAGTTACCGAACCGTAAACGGAGCCGGGGAGCTGTTTTTT.

The table lists this clone with a few counts. The chain has TRBV28 and TRBJ1-1; 12 nucleotides line up with TRBD1. V was pared by 0 bases and J by 8 bases, with 4 bases of the junction left unmatched. CDR3 size: 15 residues. Germline CDR1 and CDR2: MDHEN and SYDVKM. The CDR3 bases are TGTGCCAGCAGTTTATGGGGGACAGGGGGCCAAGAAGCTTTCTTT. Its translation is CASSLWGTGGQEAFF. The full variable domain, with the rest looked up from reference TRBV28 and TRBJ1-1, is DVKVTQSSRYLVKRTGEKVFLECVQDMDHENMFWYRQDPGLGLRLIYFSYDVKMKEKGDIPEGYSVSREKKERFSLILESASTNQTSMYLCASSLWGTGGQEAFFGQGTRLTVV.

Sample share makes this clone medium-sized (0.01 to 0.1%). The chain uses TRBV11-3 and TRBJ1-5, with D perhaps matching TRBD1 (6 bases). The germline CDR1 and CDR2 sequences are SGHNT and YENEEA. Trimming left V 3 bases short and J 5 bases short, with 11 bases between. The CDR3 runs 14 residues. The CDR3 bases are TGTGCCAGCAGCTTGAGGGGGGAATATCAGCCCCAGCATTTT. It translates to CASSLRGEYQPQHF.

By share, this clone ranks as medium-sized. This chain links TRBV11-3 with TRBJ2-2; the D call may be TRBD1 or TRBD2 (6 bases each). V was cut by 3 bases and J by 4 bases, with 15 bases left in between. Germline V CDR1 and CDR2: SGHNT, YENEEA. The CDR3 runs to 16 residues. CDR3 nucleotide sequence: TGTGCCAGCAGCTTGCCGGGGGCGCGGGTCACCGGGGAGCTGTTTTTT. It is translated as CASSLPGARVTGELFF.

The chain is built from TRBV11-3 and TRBJ2-5, with TRBD1 matching 7 bases. This CDR3 region has 15 residues. Trimming took 6 bases from V and 4 from J; bases not matched to a gene: 11. CDR1 and CDR2 from the germline V gene are SGHNT and YENEEA. The CDR3 protein is CASSRRDSVLETQYF. Here the CDR3 DNA reads TGTGCCAGCAGTCGCCGGGACAGTGTTTTAGAGACCCAGTACTTC.